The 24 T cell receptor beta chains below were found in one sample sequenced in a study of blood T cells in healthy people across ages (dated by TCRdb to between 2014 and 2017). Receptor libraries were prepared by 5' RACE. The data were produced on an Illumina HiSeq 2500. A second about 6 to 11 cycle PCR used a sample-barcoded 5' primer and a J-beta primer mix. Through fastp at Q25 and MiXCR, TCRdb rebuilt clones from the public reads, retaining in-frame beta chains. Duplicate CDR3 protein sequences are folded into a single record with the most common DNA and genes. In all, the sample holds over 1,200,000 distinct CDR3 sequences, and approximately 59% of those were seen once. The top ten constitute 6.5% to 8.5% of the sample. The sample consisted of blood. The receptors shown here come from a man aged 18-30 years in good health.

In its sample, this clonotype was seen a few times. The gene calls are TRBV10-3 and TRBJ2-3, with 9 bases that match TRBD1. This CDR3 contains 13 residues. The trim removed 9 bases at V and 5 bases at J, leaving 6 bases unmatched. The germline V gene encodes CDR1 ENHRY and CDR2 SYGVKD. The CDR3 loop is CAIQGAGEDTQYF. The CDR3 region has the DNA TGTGCCATACAGGGGGCAGGGGAAGATACGCAGTATTTT.

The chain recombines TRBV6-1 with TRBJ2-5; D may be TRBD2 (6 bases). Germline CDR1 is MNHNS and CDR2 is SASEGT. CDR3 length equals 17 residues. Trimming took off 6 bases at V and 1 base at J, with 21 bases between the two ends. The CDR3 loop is CASRPPPIAASQETQYF. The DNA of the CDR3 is TGTGCCAGCAGGCCTCCACCCATAGCGGCCTCCCAAGAGACCCAGTACTTC.

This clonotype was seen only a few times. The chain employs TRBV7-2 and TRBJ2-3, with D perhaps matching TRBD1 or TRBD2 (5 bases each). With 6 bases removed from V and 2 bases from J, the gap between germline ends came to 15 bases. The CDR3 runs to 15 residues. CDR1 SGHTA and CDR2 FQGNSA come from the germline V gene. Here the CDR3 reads CASRMRGQLTDTQYF. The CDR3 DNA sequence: TGTGCCAGCAGGATGAGGGGCCAGCTCACAGATACGCAGTATTTT. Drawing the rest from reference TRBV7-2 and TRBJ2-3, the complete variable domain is GAGVSQSPSNKVTEKGKDVELRCDPISGHTALYWYRQSLGQGLEFLIYFQGNSAPDKSGLPSDRFSAERTGGSVSTLTIQRTQQEDSAVYLCASRMRGQLTDTQYFGPGTRLTVL.

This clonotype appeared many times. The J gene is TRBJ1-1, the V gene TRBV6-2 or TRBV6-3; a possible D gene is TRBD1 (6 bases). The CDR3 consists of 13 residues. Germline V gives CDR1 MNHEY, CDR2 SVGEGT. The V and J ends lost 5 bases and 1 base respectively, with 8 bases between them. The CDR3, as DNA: TGTGCCAGCAGTAGGACAGAGAACACTGAAGCTTTCTTT. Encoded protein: CASSRTENTEAFF.

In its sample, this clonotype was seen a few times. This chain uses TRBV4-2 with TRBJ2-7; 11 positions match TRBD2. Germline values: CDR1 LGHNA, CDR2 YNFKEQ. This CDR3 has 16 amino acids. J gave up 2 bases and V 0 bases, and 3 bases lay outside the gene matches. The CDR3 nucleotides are TGTGCCAGCAGCCAAGATCGTAGCGGGGGGGCCTACGAGCAGTACTTC. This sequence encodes CASSQDRSGGAYEQYF.

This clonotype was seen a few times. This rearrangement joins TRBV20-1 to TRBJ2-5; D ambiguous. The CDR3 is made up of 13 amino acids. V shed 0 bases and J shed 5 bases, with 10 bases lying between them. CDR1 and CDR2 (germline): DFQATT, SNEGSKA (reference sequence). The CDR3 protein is CSARDWSSETQYF. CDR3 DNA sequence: TGCAGTGCTAGAGATTGGAGTTCGGAGACCCAGTACTTC.

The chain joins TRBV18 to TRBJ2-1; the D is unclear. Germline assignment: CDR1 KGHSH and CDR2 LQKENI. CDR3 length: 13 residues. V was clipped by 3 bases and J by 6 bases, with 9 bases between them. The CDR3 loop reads CASSPPNPNEQFF. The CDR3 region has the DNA TGTGCCAGCTCACCCCCTAATCCCAATGAGCAGTTCTTC. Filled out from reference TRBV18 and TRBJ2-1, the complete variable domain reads NAGVMQNPRHLVRRRGQEARLRCSPMKGHSHVYWYRQLPEEGLKFMVYLQKENIIDESGMPKERFSAEFPKEGPSILRIQQVVRGDSAAYFCASSPPNPNEQFFGPGTRLTVL.

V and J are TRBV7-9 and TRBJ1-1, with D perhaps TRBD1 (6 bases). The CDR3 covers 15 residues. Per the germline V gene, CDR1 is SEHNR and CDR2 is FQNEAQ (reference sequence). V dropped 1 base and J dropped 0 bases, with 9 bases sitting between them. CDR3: CASSLVGQMNTEAFF. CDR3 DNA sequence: TGTGCCAGCAGCTTAGTCGGACAGATGAACACTGAAGCTTTCTTT.

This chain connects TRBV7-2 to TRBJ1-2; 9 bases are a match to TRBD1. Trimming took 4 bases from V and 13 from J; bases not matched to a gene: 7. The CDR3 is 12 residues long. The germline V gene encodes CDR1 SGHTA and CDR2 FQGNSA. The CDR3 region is CASSSGTGRGTF. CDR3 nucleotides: TGTGCCAGCAGCTCCGGGACAGGGAGGGGCACCTTC.

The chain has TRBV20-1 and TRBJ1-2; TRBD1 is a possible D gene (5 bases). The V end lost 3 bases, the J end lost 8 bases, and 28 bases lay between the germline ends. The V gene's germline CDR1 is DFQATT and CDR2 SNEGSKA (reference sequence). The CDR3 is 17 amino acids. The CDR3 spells CSASPQQKTAFNPGYTF. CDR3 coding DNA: TGCAGTGCTAGTCCCCAACAAAAGACAGCCTTCAATCCCGGCTACACCTTC.

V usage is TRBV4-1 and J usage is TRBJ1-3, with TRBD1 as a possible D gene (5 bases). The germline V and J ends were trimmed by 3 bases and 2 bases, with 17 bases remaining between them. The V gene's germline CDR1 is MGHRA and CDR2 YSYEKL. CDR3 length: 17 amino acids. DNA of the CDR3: TGCGCCAGCAGCCAGGGATCCCCGGGGCCCACTGGAAACACCATATATTTT. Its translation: CASSQGSPGPTGNTIYF.

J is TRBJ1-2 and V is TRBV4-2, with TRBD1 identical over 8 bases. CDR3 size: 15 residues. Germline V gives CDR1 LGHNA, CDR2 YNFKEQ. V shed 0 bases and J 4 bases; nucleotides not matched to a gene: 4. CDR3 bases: TGTGCCAGCAGCCAAGAAGGGGACAGGCTCTATGGCTACACCTTC. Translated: CASSQEGDRLYGYTF.

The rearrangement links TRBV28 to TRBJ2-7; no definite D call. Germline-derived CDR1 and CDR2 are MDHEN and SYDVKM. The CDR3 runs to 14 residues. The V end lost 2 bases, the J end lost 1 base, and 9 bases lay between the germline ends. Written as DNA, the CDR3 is TGTGCCAGCAGTTTACCCACAGTGTCCTACGAGCAGTACTTC. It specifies CASSLPTVSYEQYF.

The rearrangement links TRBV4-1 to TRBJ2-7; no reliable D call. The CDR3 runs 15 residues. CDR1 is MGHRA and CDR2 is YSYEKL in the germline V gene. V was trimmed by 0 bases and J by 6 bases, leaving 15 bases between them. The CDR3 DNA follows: TGCGCCAGCAGCCAAGAGTTAGGGTCTCTCCCCGAGCAGTACTTC. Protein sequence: CASSQELGSLPEQYF.

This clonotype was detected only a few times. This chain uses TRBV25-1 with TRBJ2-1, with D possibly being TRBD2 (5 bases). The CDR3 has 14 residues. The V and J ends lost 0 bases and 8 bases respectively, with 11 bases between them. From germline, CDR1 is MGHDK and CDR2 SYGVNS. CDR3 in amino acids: CASSEYSGGYEQFF. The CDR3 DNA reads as TGTGCCAGCAGTGAATACAGCGGCGGCTATGAGCAGTTCTTC.

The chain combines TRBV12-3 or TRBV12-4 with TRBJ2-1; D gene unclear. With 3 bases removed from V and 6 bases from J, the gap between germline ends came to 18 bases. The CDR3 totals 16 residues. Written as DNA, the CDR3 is TGTGCCAGCAGTTTTCGGGCCGCAATGACGTCCAATGAGCAGTTCTTC. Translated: CASSFRAAMTSNEQFF.

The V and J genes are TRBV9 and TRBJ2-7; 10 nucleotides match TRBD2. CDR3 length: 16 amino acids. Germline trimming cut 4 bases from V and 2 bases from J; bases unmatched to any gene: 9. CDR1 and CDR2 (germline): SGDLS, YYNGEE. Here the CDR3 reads CASSPASAGGPYEQYF. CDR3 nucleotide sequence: TGTGCCAGCAGCCCAGCGTCAGCGGGGGGGCCCTACGAGCAGTACTTC.

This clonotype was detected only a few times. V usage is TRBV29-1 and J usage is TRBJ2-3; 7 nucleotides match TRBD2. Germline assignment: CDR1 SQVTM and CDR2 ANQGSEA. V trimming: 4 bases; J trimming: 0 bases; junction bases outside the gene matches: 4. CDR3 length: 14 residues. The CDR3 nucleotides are TGCAGCGTTGGGAGCGGGGCGAGCACAGATACGCAGTATTTT. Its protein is CSVGSGASTDTQYF.

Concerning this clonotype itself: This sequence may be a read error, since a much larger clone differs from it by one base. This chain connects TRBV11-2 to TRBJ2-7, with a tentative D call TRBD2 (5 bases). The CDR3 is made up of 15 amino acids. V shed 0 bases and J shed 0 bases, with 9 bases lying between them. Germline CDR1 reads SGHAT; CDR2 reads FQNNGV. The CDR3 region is CASSLDLGSSYEQYF. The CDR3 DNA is TGTGCCAGCAGCTTAGATCTAGGGAGCTCCTACGAGCAGTACTTC.

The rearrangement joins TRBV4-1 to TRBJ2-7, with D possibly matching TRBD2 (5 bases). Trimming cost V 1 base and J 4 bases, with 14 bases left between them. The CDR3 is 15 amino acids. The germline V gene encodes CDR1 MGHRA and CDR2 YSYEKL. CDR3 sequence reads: CASSQGPGLKYEQYF. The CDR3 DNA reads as TGCGCCAGCAGCCAAGGACCGGGATTAAAATACGAGCAGTACTTC.

The CDR3 sequence is CASSPQGEQPQHF. CDR3 DNA sequence: TGTGCCAGCAGCCCGCAGGGTGAACAGCCCCAGCATTTT. The chain has TRBV7-9 and TRBJ1-5, with TRBD1 as a possible D gene (5 bases). The germline V gene has CDR1 SEHNR and CDR2 FQNEAQ (reference sequence). V lost 5 bases and J 7 bases, leaving 12 bases between the germline ends. The CDR3 contains 13 residues.

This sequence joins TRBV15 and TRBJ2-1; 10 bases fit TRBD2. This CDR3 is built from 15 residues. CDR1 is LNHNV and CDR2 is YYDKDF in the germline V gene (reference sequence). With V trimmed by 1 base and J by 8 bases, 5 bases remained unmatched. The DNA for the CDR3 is TGTGCCACCAGCAGAGTAAGCGGGGGGGGCTATGAGCAGTTCTTC. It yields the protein CATSRVSGGGYEQFF.

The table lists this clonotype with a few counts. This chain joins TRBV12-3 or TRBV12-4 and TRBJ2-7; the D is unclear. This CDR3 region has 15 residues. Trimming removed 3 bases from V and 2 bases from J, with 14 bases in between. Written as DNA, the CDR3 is TGTGCCAGCAGTTTTGCGAGGCAGCTACCCTACGAGCAGTACTTC. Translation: CASSFARQLPYEQYF.

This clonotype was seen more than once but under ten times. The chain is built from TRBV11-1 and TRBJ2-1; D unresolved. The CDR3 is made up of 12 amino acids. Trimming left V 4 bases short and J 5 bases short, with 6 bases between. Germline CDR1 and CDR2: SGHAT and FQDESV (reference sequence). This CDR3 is CASSWGNNEQFF. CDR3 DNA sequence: TGTGCCAGCAGCTGGGGAAACAATGAGCAGTTCTTC.